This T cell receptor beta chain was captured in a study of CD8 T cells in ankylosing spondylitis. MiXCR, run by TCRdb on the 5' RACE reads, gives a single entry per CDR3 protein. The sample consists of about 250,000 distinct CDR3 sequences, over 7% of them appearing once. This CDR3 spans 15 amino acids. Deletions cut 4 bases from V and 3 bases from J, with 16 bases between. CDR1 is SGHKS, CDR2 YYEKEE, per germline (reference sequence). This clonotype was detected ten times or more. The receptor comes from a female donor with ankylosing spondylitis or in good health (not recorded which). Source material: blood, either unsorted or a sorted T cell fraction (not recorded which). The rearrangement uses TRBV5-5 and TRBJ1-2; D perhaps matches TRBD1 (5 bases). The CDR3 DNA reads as TGTGCCAGCAGCCGGGGGGGGACGGTGGACTATGGCTACACCTTC. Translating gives CASSRGGTVDYGYTF. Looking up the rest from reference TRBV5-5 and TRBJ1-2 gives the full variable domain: DAGVTQSPTHLIKTRGQQVTLRCSPISGHKSVSWYQQVLGQGPQFIFQYYEKEERGRGNFPDRFSARQFPNYSSELNVNALLLGDSALYLCASSRGGTVDYGYTFGSGTRLTVV.